This T cell receptor beta chain was identified during a study of healthy donors' naive CD4 and CD8 T cells. Overall study findings and caveats: Possible naive T cell homeostatic proliferation bias remained unaddressed.

Each TCR library used around 500 ng of total RNA and a linear amplification protocol. TCRdb passed the reads through MiXCR, listing each CDR3 protein once. In the table there are 200,000 or so distinct CDR3 sequences, around 80% of which are singletons. Naive CD4+ cells were sorted as CD4+CD8-CD45RO-CD45RA+; naive CD8+ as CD8+CD4-CD45RA+CD27bright. The germline CDR1 and CDR2 sequences are SQVTM and ANQGSEA. Trimming removed 4 bases from V and 3 bases from J; junction bases left unmatched: 5. The CDR3 loop spans 13 amino acids. As regards this clonotype: What it binds is unknown.

Input material: naive CD4+ and CD8+ T cells sorted from blood, pooled from several donors. The clonotype comes from a pool of human donors in good health; the sample pools cells from several healthy donors. V gene TRBV29-1 combines with J gene TRBJ2-5; 7 positions agree with TRBD2. In DNA, the CDR3 is TGCAGCGTTGCGGGCAGCGGGGAAGAGACCCAGTACTTC. This encodes CSVAGSGEETQYF.